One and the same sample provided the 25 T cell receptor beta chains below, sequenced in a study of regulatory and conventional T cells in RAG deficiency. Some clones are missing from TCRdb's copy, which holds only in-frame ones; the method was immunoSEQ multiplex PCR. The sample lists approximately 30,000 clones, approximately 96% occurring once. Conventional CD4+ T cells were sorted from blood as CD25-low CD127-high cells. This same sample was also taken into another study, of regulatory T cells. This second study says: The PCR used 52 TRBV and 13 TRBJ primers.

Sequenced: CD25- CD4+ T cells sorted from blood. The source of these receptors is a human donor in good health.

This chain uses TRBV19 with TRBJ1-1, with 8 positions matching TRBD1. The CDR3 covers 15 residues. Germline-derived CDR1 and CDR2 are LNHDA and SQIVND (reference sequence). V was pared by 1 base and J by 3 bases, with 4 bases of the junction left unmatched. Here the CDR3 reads CASSIVGTGDTEAFF. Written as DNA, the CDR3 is TGTGCCAGTAGTATAGTAGGGACAGGAGACACTGAAGCTTTCTTT.

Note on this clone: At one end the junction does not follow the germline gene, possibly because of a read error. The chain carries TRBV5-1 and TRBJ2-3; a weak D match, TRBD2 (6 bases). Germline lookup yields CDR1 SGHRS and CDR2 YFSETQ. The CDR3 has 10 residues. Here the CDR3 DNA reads TGCGCCAGCAGCTTGTCAGGGACTCCCTTT. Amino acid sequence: CASSLSGTPF.

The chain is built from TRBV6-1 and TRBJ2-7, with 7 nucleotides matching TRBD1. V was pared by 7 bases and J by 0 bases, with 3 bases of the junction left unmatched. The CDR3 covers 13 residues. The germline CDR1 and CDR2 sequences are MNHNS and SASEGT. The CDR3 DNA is TGTGCCAGCACTAGGACAGGCTCCTACGAGCAGTACTTC. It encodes CASTRTGSYEQYF.

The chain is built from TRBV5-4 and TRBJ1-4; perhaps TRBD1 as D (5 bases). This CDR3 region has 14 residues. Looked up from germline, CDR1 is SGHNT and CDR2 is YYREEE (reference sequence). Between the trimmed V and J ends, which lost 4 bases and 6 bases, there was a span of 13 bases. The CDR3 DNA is TGTGCCAGCAGCATTCAGGGAGGGGATGAAAAACTGTTTTTT. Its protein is CASSIQGGDEKLFF.

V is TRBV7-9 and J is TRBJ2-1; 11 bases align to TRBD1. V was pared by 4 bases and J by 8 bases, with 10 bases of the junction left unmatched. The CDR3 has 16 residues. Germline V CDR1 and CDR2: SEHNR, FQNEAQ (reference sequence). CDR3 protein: CASSSQDRGRVDEQFF. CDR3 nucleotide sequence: TGTGCCAGCAGCTCACAGGACAGGGGGCGAGTCGATGAGCAGTTCTTC.

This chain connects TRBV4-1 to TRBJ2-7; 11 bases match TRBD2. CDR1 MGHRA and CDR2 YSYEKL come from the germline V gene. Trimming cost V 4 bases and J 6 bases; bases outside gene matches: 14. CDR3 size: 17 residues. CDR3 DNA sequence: TGCGCCAGCAGCCGAGAAATCACTAGCGGGAGTCTACGCGAGCAGTACTTC. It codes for CASSREITSGSLREQYF.

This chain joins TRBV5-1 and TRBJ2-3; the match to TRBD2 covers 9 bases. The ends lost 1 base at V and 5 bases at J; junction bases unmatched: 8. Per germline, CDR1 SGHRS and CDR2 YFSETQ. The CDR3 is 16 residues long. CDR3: CASSLRAAGGRDTQYF. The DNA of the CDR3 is TGCGCCAGCAGCTTGCGGGCCGCGGGGGGGCGAGATACGCAGTATTTT. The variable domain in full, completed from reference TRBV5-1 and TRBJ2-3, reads KAGVTQTPRYLIKTRGQQVTLSCSPISGHRSVSWYQQTPGQGLQFLFEYFSETQRNKGNFPGRFSGRQFSNSRSEMNVSTLELGDSALYLCASSLRAAGGRDTQYFGPGTRLTVL.

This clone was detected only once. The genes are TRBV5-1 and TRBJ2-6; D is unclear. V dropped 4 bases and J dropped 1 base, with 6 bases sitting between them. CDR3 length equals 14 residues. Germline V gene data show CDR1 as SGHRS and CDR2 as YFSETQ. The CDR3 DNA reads TGCGCCAGCAGCGCCAGTTCTGGGGCCAACGTCCTGACTTTC. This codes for CASSASSGANVLTF.

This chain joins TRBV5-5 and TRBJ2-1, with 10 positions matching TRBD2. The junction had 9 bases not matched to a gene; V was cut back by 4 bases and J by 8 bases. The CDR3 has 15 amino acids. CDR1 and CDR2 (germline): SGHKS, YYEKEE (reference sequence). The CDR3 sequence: CASSRGLAERDEQFF. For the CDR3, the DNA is TGTGCCAGCAGCAGAGGACTAGCGGAACGGGATGAGCAGTTCTTC.

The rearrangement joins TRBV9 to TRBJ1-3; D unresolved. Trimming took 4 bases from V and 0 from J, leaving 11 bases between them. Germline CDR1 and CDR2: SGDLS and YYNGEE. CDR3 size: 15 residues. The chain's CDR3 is CASSIGSSSGNTIYF. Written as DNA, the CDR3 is TGTGCCAGCAGCATTGGCTCAAGCTCTGGAAACACCATATATTTT. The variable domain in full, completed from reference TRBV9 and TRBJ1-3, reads DSGVTQTPKHLITATGQRVTLRCSPRSGDLSVYWYQQSLDQGLQFLIQYYNGEERAKGNILERFSAQQFPDLHSELNLSSLELGDSALYFCASSIGSSSGNTIYFGEGSWLTVV.

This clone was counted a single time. In DNA, the CDR3 is TGTGCCAGCAGTTTGGGGAATTCGCGGGGGACAGATACGCAGTATTTT. It yields the protein CASSLGNSRGTDTQYF. The chain carries TRBV6-6 and TRBJ2-3; 7 nucleotides align to TRBD2. This CDR3 is built from 16 residues. V was pared by 4 bases and J by 3 bases, with 10 bases of the junction left unmatched. Germline V CDR1 and CDR2: MNHNY, SVGAGI (reference sequence).

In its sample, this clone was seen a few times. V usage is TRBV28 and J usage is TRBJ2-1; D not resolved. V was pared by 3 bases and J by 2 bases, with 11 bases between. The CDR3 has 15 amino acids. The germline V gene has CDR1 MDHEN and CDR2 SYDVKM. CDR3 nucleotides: TGTGCCAGCAGTTTCGGCAGGCGACCCTACAATGAGCAGTTCTTC. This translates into CASSFGRRPYNEQFF.

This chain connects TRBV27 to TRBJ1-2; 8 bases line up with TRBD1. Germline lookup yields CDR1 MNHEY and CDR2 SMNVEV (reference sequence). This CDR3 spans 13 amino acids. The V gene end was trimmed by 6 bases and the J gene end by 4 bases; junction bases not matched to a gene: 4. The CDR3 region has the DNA TGTGCCAGCAGGGCGGACAGGGTCTATGGCTACACCTTC. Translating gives CASRADRVYGYTF.

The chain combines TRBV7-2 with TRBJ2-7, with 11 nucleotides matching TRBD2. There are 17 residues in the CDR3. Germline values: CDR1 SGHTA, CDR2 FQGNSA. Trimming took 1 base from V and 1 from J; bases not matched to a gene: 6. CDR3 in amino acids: CASSLGPSGRLSYEQYF. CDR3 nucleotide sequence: TGTGCCAGCAGCTTAGGTCCTAGCGGGAGGTTATCCTACGAGCAGTACTTC.

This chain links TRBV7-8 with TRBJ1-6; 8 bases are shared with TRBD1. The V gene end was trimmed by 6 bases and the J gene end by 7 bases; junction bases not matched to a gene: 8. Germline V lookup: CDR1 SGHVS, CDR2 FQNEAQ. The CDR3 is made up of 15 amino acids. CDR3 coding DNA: TGTGCCAGCAGATCTCAAAGGACAGGGAATTCACCCCTCCACTTT. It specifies CASRSQRTGNSPLHF.

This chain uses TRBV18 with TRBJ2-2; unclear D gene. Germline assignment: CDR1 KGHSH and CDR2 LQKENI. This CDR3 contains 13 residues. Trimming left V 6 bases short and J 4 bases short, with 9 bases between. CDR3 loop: CASSYLGTGELFF. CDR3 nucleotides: TGTGCCAGCTCCTATCTCGGCACCGGGGAGCTGTTTTTT. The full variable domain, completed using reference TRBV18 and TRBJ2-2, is NAGVMQNPRHLVRRRGQEARLRCSPMKGHSHVYWYRQLPEEGLKFMVYLQKENIIDESGMPKERFSAEFPKEGPSILRIQQVVRGDSAAYFCASSYLGTGELFFGEGSRLTVL.

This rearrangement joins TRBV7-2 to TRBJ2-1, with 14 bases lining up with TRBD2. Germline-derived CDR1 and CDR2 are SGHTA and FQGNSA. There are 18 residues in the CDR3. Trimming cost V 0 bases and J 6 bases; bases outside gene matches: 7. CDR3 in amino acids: CASSLAGLAGVGPNEQFF. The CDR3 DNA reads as TGTGCCAGCAGCTTAGCGGGACTAGCGGGAGTAGGCCCCAATGAGCAGTTCTTC.

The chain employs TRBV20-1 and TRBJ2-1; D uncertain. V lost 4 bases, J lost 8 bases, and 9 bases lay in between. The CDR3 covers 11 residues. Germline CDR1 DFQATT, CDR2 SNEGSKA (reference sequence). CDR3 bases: TGCAGTGCTACCGGTGTCGATGAGCAGTTCTTC. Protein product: CSATGVDEQFF.

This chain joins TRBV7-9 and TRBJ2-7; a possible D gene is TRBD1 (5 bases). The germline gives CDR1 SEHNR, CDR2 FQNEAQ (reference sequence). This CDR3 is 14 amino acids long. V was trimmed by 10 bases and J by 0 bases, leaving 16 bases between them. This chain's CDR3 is CATVFAGNSYEQYF. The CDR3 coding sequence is TGTGCCACCGTGTTTGCAGGGAACTCCTACGAGCAGTACTTC.

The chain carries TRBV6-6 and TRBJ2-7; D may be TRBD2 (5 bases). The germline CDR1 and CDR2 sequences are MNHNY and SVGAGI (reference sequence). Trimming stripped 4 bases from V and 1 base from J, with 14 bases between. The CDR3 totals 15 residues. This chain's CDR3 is CASSSPGRESYEQYF. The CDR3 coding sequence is TGTGCCAGCAGTTCCCCGGGGAGAGAGTCCTACGAGCAGTACTTC.

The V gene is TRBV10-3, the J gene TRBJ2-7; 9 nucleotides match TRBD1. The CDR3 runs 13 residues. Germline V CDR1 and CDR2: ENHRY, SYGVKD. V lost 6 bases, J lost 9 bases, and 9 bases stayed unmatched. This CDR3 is CAISGTGSIGQYF. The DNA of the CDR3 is TGTGCCATCAGCGGGACAGGGTCGATTGGGCAGTACTTC.

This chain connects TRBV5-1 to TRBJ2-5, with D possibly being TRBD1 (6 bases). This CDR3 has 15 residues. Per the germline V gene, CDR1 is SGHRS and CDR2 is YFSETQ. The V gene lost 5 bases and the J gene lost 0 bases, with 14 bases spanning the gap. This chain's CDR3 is CASSRGQGNQETQYF. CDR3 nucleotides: TGCGCCAGCAGTCGGGGTCAGGGGAACCAAGAGACCCAGTACTTC.

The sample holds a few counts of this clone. CDR3 protein: CASSFDHTENYGYTF. The DNA for the CDR3 is TGTGCCAGCAGCTTTGATCATACAGAAAACTATGGCTACACCTTC. The genes are TRBV7-2 and TRBJ1-2; unclear D gene. CDR1 and CDR2 from the germline V gene are SGHTA and FQGNSA. The CDR3 consists of 15 residues. Trimming stripped 3 bases from V and 2 bases from J, with 13 bases between.

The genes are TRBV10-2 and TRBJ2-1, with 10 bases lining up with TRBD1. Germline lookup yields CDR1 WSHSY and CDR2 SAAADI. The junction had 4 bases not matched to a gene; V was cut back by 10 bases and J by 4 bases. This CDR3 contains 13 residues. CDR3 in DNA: TGCGCCACCTCGGGACAGGGGTACAATGAGCAGTTCTTC. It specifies CATSGQGYNEQFF.

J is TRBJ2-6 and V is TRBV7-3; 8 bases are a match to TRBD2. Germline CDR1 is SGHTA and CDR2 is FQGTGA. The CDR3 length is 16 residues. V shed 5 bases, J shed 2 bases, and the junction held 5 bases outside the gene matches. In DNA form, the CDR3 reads TGTGCCAGCAGCCCTACCGGGGGGGCTGGGGCCAACGTCCTGACTTTC. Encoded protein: CASSPTGGAGANVLTF.